What follows is one T cell receptor beta chain and its context. This receptor's antigen is unknown. Base qualities are not at hand, and no much larger clone is one base apart. Library method: the immunoSEQ multiplex PCR assay. For the multiplex PCR, a mixture combining 60 forward primers for TCR Vbeta segments and 13 reverse primers for TCR Jbeta segments was used. Amplification of the CDR3 region of rearranged TCR beta genes was performed with a multiplex PCR assay on genomic DNA. The Illumina HiSeq System was used to sequence the amplified TCR beta libraries as 87-base-pair reads. As for the original processing: Across the roughly 600 repertoires, a later analysis counted some 81 million unique TCR beta chains, 9.5 million to 13 million of which were shared by at least two donors. A nearest-neighbor algorithm error-corrected the raw reads and collapsed the reads into unique sequences, merging closely related sequences to remove PCR and sequencing errors. V, D and J gene segments were assigned by aligning CDR3 sequences to IMGT reference sequences. Each retained sequence needed at least a six-nucleotide match to both a V gene segment and a J gene segment. A rearrangement was called productive if the CDR3 had no stop codons and remained in frame with V and J, and every other rearrangement was called non-productive. Following IMGT convention, CDR3 was defined as the stretch from the second conserved V-encoded cysteine to the conserved J-encoded phenylalanine. Sequences without an unambiguous match to a single V gene segment were excluded from the earlier analysis of 450 to 750 of the donors. In an earlier analysis of 450 to 750 of the donors, a V segment was called functional when productive rearrangements were above 56.7%, and segregating when the standard deviation between donors exceeded 5%. A statistical classification framework was built to diagnose cytomegalovirus status from the catalog of TCR beta chain sequences. V and J gene assignment, in a later analysis, came from comparing TCR nucleotide sequences with IMGT/GENE-DB human TR gene sequences. A later analysis assigned CDR3 sequences and most-parsimonious VDJ recombination scenarios with the TCRdist pipeline. In a later analysis, every TCR beta chain was defined by the combination of its CDR3 amino acid sequence and its V-gene family, and reads without a unique V-gene family were dropped. A later analysis removed nearly 600 highly shared, low-generation-probability nucleotide sequences to deal with suspected cross-contamination and a sequencing artifact. In a later analysis, a clonal expansion index for each public chain was calculated from normalized within-repertoire ranks of inferred template counts. In a later analysis, generation probabilities were computed with a VDJ recombination model fitted to out-of-frame rearrangements, and the resulting probabilities were checked against IGoR. In a later analysis, TCR-TCR, TCR-HLA and TCR-CMV co-occurrence was scored with hypergeometric tests, and a repertoire-size bias correction was applied to TCR pairs. False discovery rates were estimated in a later analysis by permuting HLA or CMV assignments 20 times. In a later analysis, co-occurring TCRs were grouped using DBSCAN, with TCRdist sequence similarity added in when clustering inside HLA-allele-positive subsets. Repertoires with fewer than 30,000 or more than 120,000 public chains were left out of co-occurrence clustering, as were several repertoires with anomalous nucleotide sharing. The table comes from immuneACCESS by way of TCRdb, which keeps in-frame sequences with V and J called. Part of the clones is missing from these tables; in studies checked, under half for an unresolved V gene and the rest for unknown reasons. V and J calls and clone size are copied from that table; D and trimming were computed from the DNA. Within this sample are approximately 140,000 clones, with about two thirds of them counted one time only. The top ten hold approximately 2.9% of the sample.

The sample originates from a study of cytomegalovirus exposure and HLA in healthy donors (TCRdb year 2017). About the full investigation: According to an earlier analysis of 587 of the donors, about 179 million T cells yielded 120 million or so unique TCR beta sequences and less than 300 Gb of sequence data. High-throughput TCR immunosequencing, statistical association of individual TCRs with disease status, and machine learning were combined to predict cytomegalovirus infection status. Alongside the repertoire data, information on donor age, sex, ethnicity and CMV serostatus was compiled. Because of strong linkage in the cohort, a few DR-DQ haplotypes were treated as single units for association and clustering. The later analysis used no new phenotypic data to find candidate immune exposures, relying instead on TCR beta sequences and their occurrence across donors. The T cell repertoires of roughly 660 subjects were profiled by immunosequencing and related to cytomegalovirus serostatus. Around 300 gigabases of sequencing data and approximately 85 million unique TCR sequences were included in an early release covering roughly 700 HLA-typed donors. A later analysis re-analyzed previously published TCR beta repertoires from several hundred donors and added high-resolution HLA genotyping to study TCR occurrence patterns. The number of donors typed differed by locus, with roughly 620-630 for A, B, C, DRB1 and DQB1, about 500 for DQA1, some 570 for DPA1, and around 460 for DPB1. On average, around 240,000 unique TCR beta nucleotide sequences were sequenced per donor among more than 350 genotyped donors of the cohort, with approximately 18% of those sequences being non-productive. To decide whether each TCR beta V gene segment behaved as functional or pseudogenic, an earlier analysis of some 580 of the donors relied on high-throughput TCR beta sequencing. Class I and class II HLA loci were covered by the typing at four-digit resolution. All discovery cohort repertoires had been generated on a single sequencing platform. The aim of the study was to test whether cataloging public T cell receptors could identify signatures of past pathogen exposure. A later genetic analysis used genome-wide SNP genotypes for about 65% of the 666 donors, treating that subset as a discovery cohort. The genetic ancestry cluster associated with self-reported Caucasian donors included about 84% of the roughly 400 genotyped donors. A separate validation cohort of over 95 different subjects was used in addition to the roughly 670-subject first cohort.

The CDR3 goes from the cysteine to the phenylalanine over 15 residues. The CDR3 DNA has 45 bases and is translated from base 1. Unmatched junction bases come to 5, with V trimmed by 2 bases and J by 4 bases. In the germline V gene (reference sequence), CDR1 corresponds to SSHAT and CDR2 to FNYEAQ. Overall study results and their limits: In this cohort, only TCR beta chains were sequenced, and detectable features were limited by the absence of alpha or paired-chain data. In vitro tests confirmed that three of the cytomegalovirus-associated TCR beta chains recognize cytomegalovirus antigens. The earlier analysis of about 600 of the donors excluded seventeen rarely observed V segments, including chromosome 9 orphons, because counts were too low. In both the original and validation cohorts, the classifier was reported to diagnose cytomegalovirus status with high specificity and sensitivity. Because HLA typing was missing for some donors at each locus, association tests included only the typed subset. Roughly uniform sequencing depth across donors was assumed in presence/absence analyses, although this assumption may not hold. In a later analysis, the rate of TCR association differed among HLA loci, with DRB1 alleles having the most associated TCRs and HLA-C alleles having the fewest. When HLA alleles, especially DR and DQ, strongly co-occurred, TCR associations were difficult to assign to individual alleles. According to a later analysis, most CMV-associated TCR beta chains appeared to be HLA-restricted, and the HLA associations seemed to be driven largely by CMV exposure. Because the 87-base-pair reads could not distinguish some IMGT-functional V segments, including TRBV6-2 and TRBV6-3, those segments were excluded. An association between a missense DCLRE1C variant and V-gene and J-gene trimming of TCR beta chains was found in a later genetic analysis and replicated in an independent cohort. A further reported finding was that TCR beta sequences accurately predicted the HLA-A and HLA-B alleles for most subjects in the first cohort. For the cohort, immune exposure information was limited to CMV serostatus. A later analysis reported that several top co-occurrence clusters appeared linked to parvovirus B19, influenza, CMV and Epstein-Barr virus. Across donors, most TCR sequences were observed very rarely, whereas some public TCRs were present in many individuals. The study gave a list of more than 150 TCR beta chains associated with cytomegalovirus. Correlated functional status among segregating V segments might reflect linkage disequilibrium, but an unknown experimental factor could not be ruled out. In a later genetic analysis, fewer N-insertions in productive TCRs were reported among donors in an Asian-associated ancestry cluster than the roughly 700-donor mean. According to the authors, the approach could potentially be generalized to other disease states and immunological phenotypes. In an earlier analysis of some 640 of the donors, most TCR beta V segments were observed in productive rearrangements about 87% or about 30% of the time, broadly matching IMGT annotations. A cluster of highly shared sequence variants was judged likely to be a technical artifact of the sequencing pipeline. Compared with equally common non-associated chains, HLA-associated TCR beta chains in a later analysis were more clonally expanded and had lower generation probabilities. A later analysis associated some 17,000 TCR beta sequences with specific HLA alleles at a false discovery rate of 0.05.

The cohort was made up of several hundred healthy bone marrow donors. All cohort members were sampled while nominally healthy, although unrecorded immune exposures were likely present. Of the 700 or so cohort members, 250 to 300 had a positive CMV serostatus and 350 to 450 had a negative one, while no CMV serostatus was recorded for the donor. Every donor gave a peripheral blood sample, and the peripheral blood mononuclear cells from that sample were used for TCR beta sequencing. The Qiagen DNeasy Blood Extraction Kit was used to extract genomic DNA from the blood cell samples. The sequence joins TRBV7-7 to TRBJ2-5; 9 middle bases align to TRBD1. Sequencing was carried out using PBMCs. This receptor was identified in a human donor in good health. DNA sequence: TGTGCCAGCAGCTTAACTTCGGACAGGGGAGAGACCCAGTACTTC. The encoded protein is CASSLTSDRGETQYF. The entire variable domain, with the stretches around the CDR3 drawn from the reference TRBV7-7 and TRBJ2-5 proteins, is GAGVSQSPRYKVTKRGQDVTLRCDPISSHATLYWYQQALGQGPEFLTYFNYEAQPDKSGLPSDRFSAERPEGSISTLTIQRTEQRDSAMYRCASSLTSDRGETQYFGPGTRLLVL.